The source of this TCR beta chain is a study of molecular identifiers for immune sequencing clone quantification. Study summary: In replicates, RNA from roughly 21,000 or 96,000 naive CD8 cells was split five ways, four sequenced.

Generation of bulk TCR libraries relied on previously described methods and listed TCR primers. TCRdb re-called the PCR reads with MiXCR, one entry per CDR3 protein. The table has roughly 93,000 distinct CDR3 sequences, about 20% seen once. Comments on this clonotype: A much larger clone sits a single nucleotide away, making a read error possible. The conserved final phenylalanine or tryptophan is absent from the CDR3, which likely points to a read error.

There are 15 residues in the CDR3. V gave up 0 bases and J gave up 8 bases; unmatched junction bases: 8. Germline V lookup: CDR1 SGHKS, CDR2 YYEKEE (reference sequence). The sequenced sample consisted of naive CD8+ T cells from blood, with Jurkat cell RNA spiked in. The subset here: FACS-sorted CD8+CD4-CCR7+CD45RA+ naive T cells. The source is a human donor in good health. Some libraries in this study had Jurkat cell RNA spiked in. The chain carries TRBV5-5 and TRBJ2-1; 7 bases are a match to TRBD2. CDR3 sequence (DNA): TGTGCCAGCAGCTTGGTAGCGGGCGCGTGGGATGAGCAGTTCTCC. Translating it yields CASSLVAGAWDEQFS.